This T cell receptor (beta chain) was sequenced in a study of T cells in Graves' hyperthyroidism and ophthalmopathy. CDR3 length: 10 amino acids. V gave up 3 bases and J gave up 7 bases, with 3 bases separating them. Germline CDR1 and CDR2: DFQATT and SNEGSKA (reference sequence). Amplification of TCR beta CDR3 regions used RNA as the template. TCR CDR3 regions were first amplified by RT-PCR with HTBI primers. One entry per CDR3 protein results from TCRdb running MiXCR on the multiplex PCR reads. This sample yields roughly 500,000 distinct CDR3 sequences, of which 40% to 55% are seen a single time; about two fifths belongs to the top ten.

This chain links TRBV20-1 with TRBJ1-4; the D is unclear. The clonotype originates from an adult woman with Graves' disease, either hyperthyroidism or ophthalmopathy (not recorded which). The specimen was peripheral blood or thyroid tissue (not recorded which). The CDR3 region is CSASREKLFF. CDR3 nucleotide sequence: TGCAGTGCTAGTCGTGAAAAACTGTTTTTT.